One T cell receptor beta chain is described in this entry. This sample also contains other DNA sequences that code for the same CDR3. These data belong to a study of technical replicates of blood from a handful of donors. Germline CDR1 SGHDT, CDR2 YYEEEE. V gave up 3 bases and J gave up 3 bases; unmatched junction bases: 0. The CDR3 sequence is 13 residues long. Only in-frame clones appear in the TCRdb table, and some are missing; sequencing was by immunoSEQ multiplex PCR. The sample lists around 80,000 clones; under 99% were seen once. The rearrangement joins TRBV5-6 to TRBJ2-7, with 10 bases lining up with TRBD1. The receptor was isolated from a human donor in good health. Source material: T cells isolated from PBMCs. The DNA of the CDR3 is TGTGCCAGCAGCTGGGACAGGGGCTACGAGCAGTACTTC. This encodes CASSWDRGYEQYF.